This TCR beta chain originates from a study of blood T cells in healthy people across ages. Sample-barcoded 5' priming and a J-beta primer mix drove a second PCR of roughly 7 to 11 cycles. TCRdb fed the 5' RACE reads into MiXCR, producing one record per CDR3 protein. The sample contains more than 1 million distinct CDR3 sequences, roughly 45% of which appear only once. Germline assignment: CDR1 SGHDN and CDR2 FVKESK. With 4 bases removed from V and 13 bases from J, the gap between germline ends came to 14 bases. The CDR3 spans 12 residues. This clonotype was detected once. V and J are TRBV14 and TRBJ2-1; D gene unclear. The receptor was derived from a woman aged 55-75 years in good health. The sequenced sample consisted of blood. The CDR3 is CASSPGPGKQFF. The CDR3 DNA reads as TGTGCCAGCAGCCCCGGGCCGGGTAAACAGTTCTTC.